The 7 T cell receptor beta chains given below trace back to one sample, sequenced in a study of a mutant IDH1 vaccine in newly diagnosed glioma. These TCRs are of unknown antigen specificity. The data were produced by immunoSEQ multiplex PCR, yet TCRdb's version contains in-frame clones alone and is incomplete. This sample has about 94,000 clones, with around 92% found just once. Time point defined: week 47, end of study. What each vaccine dose contained was 300 ug of mutant IDH1 20-mer peptide, accompanied by topical imiquimod. This sample comprised PBMCs, obtained from a glioma patient whose treatment included an IDH1 peptide vaccine. Receptors were obtained from a woman aged 45-59 years with glioma.

A single count supports this clone. This chain links TRBV30 with TRBJ2-7, with 10 bases that match TRBD1. With V trimmed by 2 bases and J by 9 bases, 7 bases remained unmatched. The CDR3 has 13 residues. CDR1 GTSNPN and CDR2 SVGIG come from the germline V gene (reference sequence). CDR3 DNA: TGTGCCTGGAGTAACCGACAGGGGGCGAGGCAGTACTTC. This translates into CAWSNRQGARQYF.

This chain joins TRBV9 and TRBJ2-1; D call uncertain. The length of the CDR3 is 15 residues. V lost 3 bases and J 7 bases, leaving 17 bases between the germline ends. Looked up from germline, CDR1 is SGDLS and CDR2 is YYNGEE. The CDR3 DNA is TGTGCCAGCAGCGCAGACGTGGGGATTTCTAATGAGCAGTTCTTC. Translated, it gives CASSADVGISNEQFF.

The V gene is TRBV11-2, the J gene TRBJ2-7, with D maybe TRBD1 (5 bases). The CDR3 extends over 14 amino acids. V gave up 2 bases and J gave up 3 bases, with 11 bases separating them. The V gene's germline CDR1 is SGHAT and CDR2 FQNNGV. CDR3 sequence: CASSLFQGNYEQYF. The CDR3, as DNA: TGTGCCAGCAGCTTATTTCAGGGAAACTACGAGCAGTACTTC.

The rearrangement uses TRBV6-6 and TRBJ1-1; unclear D gene. V was clipped by 2 bases and J by 8 bases, with 6 bases between them. The CDR3 is 11 residues long. The V gene's germline CDR1 is MNHNY and CDR2 SVGAGI (reference sequence). The CDR3 DNA follows: TGTGCCAGCAGTTACGACCCCGAAGCTTTCTTT. Translated: CASSYDPEAFF.

The chain's CDR3 is CASSLGVGQETQYF. CDR3 coding DNA: TGTGCCAGCAGTTTAGGGGTAGGGCAAGAGACCCAGTACTTC. This sequence joins TRBV27 and TRBJ2-5, with unresolved D. From germline, CDR1 is MNHEY and CDR2 SMNVEV (reference sequence). Trimming took off 2 bases at V and 2 bases at J, with 9 bases between the two ends. The CDR3 is 14 residues long.

This chain uses TRBV7-2 with TRBJ2-7; TRBD1 matches 9 bases. V lost 6 bases, J lost 3 bases, and 6 bases stayed unmatched. The length of the CDR3 is 14 residues. Germline V CDR1 and CDR2: SGHTA, FQGNSA. Written as DNA, the CDR3 is TGTGCCAGCAGTCTCGGGACAGGGCTCTACGAGCAGTACTTC. This encodes CASSLGTGLYEQYF.

This chain connects TRBV7-9 to TRBJ2-3, with no clear D. This CDR3 region has 14 residues. V dropped 4 bases and J dropped 3 bases, with 11 bases sitting between them. Germline V gives CDR1 SEHNR, CDR2 FQNEAQ (reference sequence). CDR3 loop: CASSSRVFTDTQYF. CDR3 DNA sequence: TGTGCCAGCAGCTCCCGGGTATTTACAGATACGCAGTATTTT.